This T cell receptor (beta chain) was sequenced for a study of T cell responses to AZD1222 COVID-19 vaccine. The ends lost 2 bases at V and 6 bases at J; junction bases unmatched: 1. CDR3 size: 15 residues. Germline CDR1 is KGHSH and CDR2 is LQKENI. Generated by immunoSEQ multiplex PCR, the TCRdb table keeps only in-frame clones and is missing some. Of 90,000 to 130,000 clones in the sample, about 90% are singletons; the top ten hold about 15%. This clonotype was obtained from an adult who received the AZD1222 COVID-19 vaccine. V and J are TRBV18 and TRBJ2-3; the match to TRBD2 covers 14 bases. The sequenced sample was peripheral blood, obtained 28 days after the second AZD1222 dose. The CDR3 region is CASSPGLAGGDTQYF. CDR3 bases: TGTGCCAGCTCACCAGGACTAGCGGGGGGCGATACGCAGTATTTT.